These 9 T cell receptor beta chains originate from one sample sequenced in a study of beta chain features in type 1 diabetes listed by TCRdb under 2018. On the study overall, not on this receptor specifically: A moderate but significant shortening of TCRB CDR3 length was observed in type 1 diabetes patients in all four CD4+ subsets.

To prepare the library, the immunoSEQ multiplex PCR assay was applied. The entire amount of isolated RNA was reverse transcribed using the High Capacity cDNA Reverse Transcription Kit, so the sequenced TCRB transcripts were expressed ones. TCRdb stores this immuneACCESS table with in-frame sequences only. Part of the clones is absent; in the studies checked, under half of the shortfall reflects unresolved V genes, and no reason is known for the rest. The sample table records 150,000 to 200,000 clones; about 63% of these occur just once. The ten largest clones add up to about 0.081% of the sample. Their recognized antigens are unknown. The sample taken for sequencing was naive CD4+ T cells from blood. The cell subset or site label, as the study defines it: true naive CD4+ T cells. Receptors originate from a man younger than 45 with type 1 diabetes.

The chain recombines TRBV25-1 with TRBJ2-5; D is unclear. Between the trimmed V and J ends, which lost 5 bases and 1 base, there was a span of 8 bases. Germline CDR1 is MGHDK and CDR2 is SYGVNS. CDR3 length equals 13 residues. This CDR3 is CASSYSGQETQYF. CDR3 sequence (DNA): TGTGCCAGCAGTTATTCGGGCCAAGAGACCCAGTACTTC.

This clone was counted between two and nine times. This chain connects TRBV9 to TRBJ2-7; D could derive from TRBD1 or TRBD2 (5 bases each). The CDR3 covers 16 residues. Germline CDR1 is SGDLS and CDR2 is YYNGEE. V shed 4 bases and J shed 6 bases, with 23 bases lying between them. The CDR3 here is CASSPTLEGPNIEQYF. CDR3 nucleotides: TGTGCCAGCAGCCCGACCCTCGAGGGACCAAATATCGAGCAGTACTTC.

V and J are TRBV5-6 and TRBJ2-2; 9 nucleotides match TRBD1. The CDR3 spans 15 residues. The ends lost 4 bases at V and 3 bases at J; junction bases unmatched: 4. The germline CDR1 and CDR2 sequences are SGHDT and YYEEEE. The CDR3 loop reads CASSIGQGYTGELFF. Written as DNA, the CDR3 is TGTGCCAGCAGCATTGGACAGGGGTACACCGGGGAGCTGTTTTTT. Full variable domain (outside the CDR3, taken from reference TRBV5-6 and TRBJ2-2): DAGVTQSPTHLIKTRGQQVTLRCSPKSGHDTVSWYQQALGQGPQFIFQYYEEEERQRGNFPDRFSGHQFPNYSSELNVNALLLGDSALYLCASSIGQGYTGELFFGEGSRLTVL.

CDR3 sequence (DNA): TGTGCCAGCAGTTCTCGCAACAAGTCCAGGTACGAGCAGTACTTC. It specifies CASSSRNKSRYEQYF. The chain combines TRBV28 with TRBJ2-7; D is unclear. From germline, CDR1 is MDHEN and CDR2 SYDVKM. The CDR3 consists of 15 residues. Between the trimmed V and J ends, which lost 4 bases and 4 bases, there was a span of 17 bases.

V gene TRBV7-8 combines with J gene TRBJ2-1; D remains unclear. The CDR3 is 14 residues long. The V gene lost 2 bases and the J gene lost 10 bases, with 15 bases spanning the gap. Germline lookup yields CDR1 SGHVS and CDR2 FQNEAQ. CDR3 protein: CASSLSVHGWEQFF. DNA of the CDR3: TGTGCCAGCAGCTTATCGGTTCACGGATGGGAGCAGTTCTTC.

The CDR3 coding sequence is TGTGCCAGCAGCGCACAGGACGGGCCGAGGGAGACCCAGTACTTC. Protein sequence: CASSAQDGPRETQYF. The gene calls are TRBV9 and TRBJ2-5, with TRBD1 as a possible D gene (5 bases). Germline lookup yields CDR1 SGDLS and CDR2 YYNGEE. The V and J ends lost 3 bases and 5 bases respectively, with 17 bases between them. The CDR3 totals 15 residues.

The chain links TRBV4-3 to TRBJ2-5, with D uncertain. Trimming stripped 0 bases from V and 3 bases from J, with 11 bases between. The CDR3 is 15 amino acids. The germline V gene has CDR1 LGHNA and CDR2 YSLEER. This CDR3 is CASSQDLLAEETQYF. The CDR3 DNA reads as TGCGCCAGCAGCCAAGATTTGTTGGCAGAAGAGACCCAGTACTTC.

This clone was observed a few times. The V gene is TRBV18, the J gene TRBJ2-7, with 9 bases identical to TRBD2. The trim removed 4 bases at V and 2 bases at J, leaving 6 bases unmatched. CDR1 is KGHSH and CDR2 is LQKENI in the germline V gene. CDR3 length equals 15 residues. CDR3 loop: CASSLAGVLTYEQYF. DNA for the CDR3: TGTGCCAGCTCACTAGCGGGGGTACTAACCTACGAGCAGTACTTC.

This clone has just a few counts. The chain employs TRBV27 and TRBJ2-7, with 7 positions matching TRBD1. After removal of 5 bases from V and 0 bases from J, the junction contained 10 bases not matched to a gene. Germline V gives CDR1 MNHEY, CDR2 SMNVEV (reference sequence). There are 16 residues in the CDR3. The CDR3 coding sequence is TGTGCCAGCAGTCGAAGGACAGGTGGGAGCTCCTACGAGCAGTACTTC. Its protein is CASSRRTGGSSYEQYF.